These 10 T cell receptor beta chains were all obtained from the same sample, sequenced in a study of blood T cells in healthy people across ages (dated by TCRdb to about 2015). The method was 5' RACE. The data were produced on an Illumina HiSeq 2500. A second 7 to 11 cycle PCR used a sample-barcoded 5' primer and a J-beta primer mix. The public sequencing data were trimmed at Q25 with fastp and processed into clonotypes with MiXCR by TCRdb, which kept only in-frame beta chains. Every CDR3 protein is listed once, alongside the most common genes and DNA of its rows. This sample comprises hundreds of thousands of distinct CDR3 sequences, around three fifths of them detected only once. About a quarter of the sample lies in the top ten. Sample: blood. These receptor sequences come from a man aged 40-49 years in good health.

The V call is TRBV28, the J call TRBJ1-5; D is ambiguous. CDR1 is MDHEN, CDR2 SYDVKM, per germline. The CDR3 has 15 amino acids. V lost 8 bases to trimming and J lost 3 bases, with 17 bases between them. The CDR3, as DNA: TGTGCCAGCCCTCCGCCCGGGATGAACAATCAGCCCCAGCATTTT. Protein: CASPPPGMNNQPQHF.

The chain joins TRBV11-2 to TRBJ2-7, with D perhaps TRBD2 (7 bases). The ends were cut back, 7 bases at V and 6 bases at J, with 13 bases in the middle. CDR3 length: 12 residues. Germline V gives CDR1 SGHAT, CDR2 FQNNGV. The CDR3 region is CASNRGAGEQYF. The CDR3 bases are TGTGCCAGCAACCGGGGGGCGGGCGAGCAGTACTTC.

V usage is TRBV4-1 and J usage is TRBJ1-5; no definite D call. V gave up 1 base and J gave up 6 bases, with 16 bases separating them. This CDR3 has 16 residues. Germline V gives CDR1 MGHRA, CDR2 YSYEKL. This chain's CDR3 is CASSQGKGFPSQPQHF. In nucleotides, the CDR3 is TGCGCCAGCAGCCAAGGAAAGGGCTTTCCCAGTCAGCCCCAGCATTTT.

The chain is built from TRBV12-3 or TRBV12-4 and TRBJ1-5; D remains ambiguous. Trimming removed 1 base at V and 7 bases at J, with 17 bases between. The CDR3 has 16 residues. This chain's CDR3 is CASSLGVNFEGQPQHF. The CDR3 region has the DNA TGTGCCAGCAGTTTAGGAGTGAATTTCGAAGGACAGCCCCAGCATTTT.

This chain links TRBV5-1 with TRBJ1-2; D possibly corresponds to TRBD1 (5 bases). CDR3 size: 15 residues. The germline V and J ends were trimmed by 0 bases and 4 bases, with 13 bases remaining between them. CDR1 and CDR2 from the germline V gene are SGHRS and YFSETQ. In nucleotides, the CDR3 is TGCGCCAGCAGCTTGGCCGGAGGGGAGGGCTATGGCTACACCTTC. Protein product: CASSLAGGEGYGYTF.

This clonotype appeared a single time. V gene TRBV29-1 combines with J gene TRBJ1-2; the D gene is possibly TRBD1 (5 bases). The CDR3 length is 13 residues. V was trimmed by 4 bases and J by 4 bases, leaving 13 bases between them. Germline V lookup: CDR1 SQVTM, CDR2 ANQGSEA. The chain's CDR3 is CSVGGGTRYGYTF. CDR3 nucleotides: TGCAGCGTTGGGGGCGGGACGCGCTATGGCTACACCTTC.

This clonotype was picked up a small number of times. The rearrangement uses TRBV7-2 and TRBJ2-1; TRBD2 matches 13 bases. The CDR3 totals 18 residues. Germline lookup yields CDR1 SGHTA and CDR2 FQGNSA. Trimming took 4 bases from V and 6 from J; bases not matched to a gene: 12. In DNA, the CDR3 is TGTGCCAGCAGCTCCTCCACTAGCGGGGGGGCCCCCTTCAATGAGCAGTTCTTC. This sequence encodes CASSSSTSGGAPFNEQFF.

The rearrangement joins TRBV28 to TRBJ1-6, with 7 bases identical to TRBD1. Unmatched junction bases numbered 10, after V lost 4 bases and J lost 10 bases. Germline loops: CDR1 MDHEN, CDR2 SYDVKM. The CDR3 length is 15 residues. This chain's CDR3 is CASSSPTGAGSPLHF. The CDR3 DNA sequence: TGTGCCAGCAGTTCGCCCACAGGGGCCGGATCACCCCTCCACTTT.

This chain joins TRBV25-1 and TRBJ2-3; TRBD2 matches at 8 bases. CDR1 is MGHDK, CDR2 SYGVNS, per germline. Trimming at V came to 1 base and at J to 3 bases, leaving 3 bases not matched to a gene. The CDR3 contains 15 residues. CDR3 region: CASSEFPSGTDTQYF. CDR3 bases: TGTGCCAGCAGTGAATTCCCTAGCGGGACAGATACGCAGTATTTT.

V is TRBV27 and J is TRBJ2-1, with TRBD1 identical over 10 bases. Germline CDR1 is MNHEY and CDR2 is SMNVEV (reference sequence). V lost 7 bases, J lost 9 bases, and 12 bases stayed unmatched. The CDR3 loop spans 15 amino acids. In DNA form, the CDR3 reads TGTGCCAGCACTTCTCGGGACAGGGGTATGGTTGAGCAGTTCTTC. Residues: CASTSRDRGMVEQFF.